The 18 T cell receptor beta chains below come from one sample, sequenced in a study of technical replicates of blood from a few donors. Produced via immunoSEQ multiplex PCR; TCRdb's table is partial and in-frame only. Of some 78,000 clones in the sample, around 94% were seen once. Sequenced sample: T cells isolated from PBMCs. The receptors stem from a human donor in good health.

About this clone itself: Relative to the germline gene, one junction end is altered; a read error may explain this. The gene calls are TRBV7-9 and TRBJ2-1; 10 bases line up with TRBD2. This CDR3 region has 11 residues. Germline V CDR1 and CDR2: SEHNR, FQNEAQ (reference sequence). The CDR3 region has the DNA TGTGCCAGCAGCGTAGCGGGGGGGCAGTTCTTC. Translation: CASSVAGGQFF.

The chain uses TRBV9 and TRBJ2-2; no definite D call. This CDR3 region has 12 residues. CDR1 is SGDLS and CDR2 is YYNGEE in the germline V gene. V was cut by 3 bases and J by 6 bases, with 6 bases left in between. The DNA of the CDR3 is TGTGCCAGCAGCGCCGTTCCCGGGGAGCTGTTTTTT. It is translated as CASSAVPGELFF. Full variable domain (outside the CDR3, taken from reference TRBV9 and TRBJ2-2): DSGVTQTPKHLITATGQRVTLRCSPRSGDLSVYWYQQSLDQGLQFLIQYYNGEERAKGNILERFSAQQFPDLHSELNLSSLELGDSALYFCASSAVPGELFFGEGSRLTVL.

V gene TRBV18 combines with J gene TRBJ2-7; 14 bases match TRBD2. V lost 2 bases, J lost 9 bases, and 3 bases stayed unmatched. The CDR3 is 14 residues long. Germline CDR1 KGHSH, CDR2 LQKENI. The CDR3 reads CASSPGLAGGAQYF. The CDR3 DNA sequence: TGTGCCAGCTCACCAGGACTAGCGGGAGGAGCGCAGTACTTC.

This chain connects TRBV19 to TRBJ2-3; TRBD1 aligns across 8 bases. This CDR3 is 12 amino acids long. CDR1 and CDR2 from the germline V gene are LNHDA and SQIVND (reference sequence). Germline trimming cut 7 bases from V and 6 bases from J; bases unmatched to any gene: 3. Written as DNA, the CDR3 is TGTGCCAGTATAGACAGGGGCGATACGCAGTATTTT. It codes for CASIDRGDTQYF.

The CDR3 is CASSSYTRQPYGYTF. As DNA, the CDR3 is TGTGCCAGCAGTTCATACACCCGACAGCCTTATGGCTACACCTTC. V usage is TRBV27 and J usage is TRBJ1-2; possibly TRBD1 for D (5 bases). The CDR3 has 15 residues. V was shortened by 4 bases and J by 5 bases, with 17 bases between the two germline ends. Germline V gene lookup returns CDR1 MNHEY and CDR2 SMNVEV (reference sequence).

The gene calls are TRBV30 and TRBJ2-1, with 7 positions matching TRBD2. There are 12 residues in the CDR3. Trimming cost V 0 bases and J 7 bases; bases outside gene matches: 0. Germline assignment: CDR1 GTSNPN and CDR2 SVGIG (reference sequence). The CDR3 DNA reads TGTGCCTGGAGTGTACTAGCGAATGAGCAGTTCTTC. This encodes CAWSVLANEQFF.

The genes are TRBV18 and TRBJ2-3, with 7 bases identical to TRBD2. Germline V gene data show CDR1 as KGHSH and CDR2 as LQKENI. With 3 bases clipped from V and 2 bases from J, the junction kept 5 bases outside the gene matches. The CDR3 length is 15 residues. CDR3 loop: CASSPLAGDTDTQYF. The DNA for the CDR3 is TGTGCCAGCTCACCCTTGGCGGGGGACACAGATACGCAGTATTTT.

This clone was seen just once. The chain couples TRBV7-6 to TRBJ1-1; weak D call: TRBD1 (5 bases). The CDR3 covers 16 residues. Germline assignment: CDR1 SGHVS and CDR2 FNYEAQ. The V gene lost 2 bases and the J gene lost 1 base, with 14 bases spanning the gap. The CDR3 loop is CASSLKSVGANTEAFF. Written as DNA, the CDR3 is TGTGCCAGCAGCTTAAAAAGTGTAGGGGCGAACACTGAAGCTTTCTTT.

This clone showed up just a few times. This rearrangement joins TRBV2 to TRBJ1-1; D not certain. The germline V and J ends were trimmed by 8 bases and 10 bases, with 11 bases remaining between them. Germline V gives CDR1 SNHLY, CDR2 FYNNEI. CDR3 length: 10 residues. As DNA, the CDR3 is TGTGCCAGCCTAGAGACCCTAGCTTTCTTT. This codes for CASLETLAFF.

The V and J genes are TRBV4-1 and TRBJ2-7; D possibly corresponds to TRBD2 (6 bases). Between the trimmed V and J ends, which lost 3 bases and 7 bases, there was a span of 22 bases. The length of the CDR3 is 16 residues. Germline CDR1 reads MGHRA; CDR2 reads YSYEKL. This CDR3 reads CASSQRLVLDEREQYF. DNA for the CDR3: TGCGCCAGCAGCCAGCGACTAGTACTGGACGAGCGTGAGCAGTACTTC.

V gene TRBV28 combines with J gene TRBJ2-7; 10 positions agree with TRBD2. CDR1 is MDHEN and CDR2 is SYDVKM in the germline V gene. V shed 6 bases and J 6 bases; nucleotides not matched to a gene: 8. This CDR3 has 14 amino acids. The CDR3: CASSDSSGSGEQYF. As DNA, the CDR3 is TGTGCCAGCAGCGACTCTAGCGGGAGTGGCGAGCAGTACTTC.

The chain uses TRBV29-1 and TRBJ1-2; possibly TRBD1 for D (6 bases). The CDR3 extends over 13 amino acids. Trimming shortened V by 3 bases and J by 2 bases, and 10 bases separated the two germline ends. From germline, CDR1 is SQVTM and CDR2 ANQGSEA. CDR3 nucleotides: TGCAGCGTTGATGAGGACAGAAACTATGGCTACACCTTC. It encodes CSVDEDRNYGYTF.

The V gene is TRBV2, the J gene TRBJ2-7; tentative D call: TRBD1 (5 bases). CDR1 and CDR2 (germline): SNHLY, FYNNEI. Deletions cut 4 bases from V and 2 bases from J, with 9 bases between. The CDR3 runs to 13 residues. In nucleotides, the CDR3 is TGTGCCAGCAGTGGCCAGGGCGCCTACGAGCAGTACTTC. It translates to CASSGQGAYEQYF.

The J gene is TRBJ2-3, the V gene TRBV5-6; D unresolved. From germline, CDR1 is SGHDT and CDR2 YYEEEE. Trimming took off 0 bases at V and 2 bases at J, with 7 bases between the two ends. This CDR3 spans 14 amino acids. CDR3 nucleotides: TGTGCCAGCAGCTTGGGTGCGCACACAGATACGCAGTATTTT. Translating gives CASSLGAHTDTQYF.

This chain connects TRBV9 to TRBJ1-3, with 9 bases identical to TRBD1. CDR1 and CDR2 (germline): SGDLS, YYNGEE. The J segment lost 0 bases and the V segment lost 5 bases, leaving 3 bases of the junction unmatched. This CDR3 comprises 15 residues. The DNA of the CDR3 is TGTGCCAGCAGGCCGGGACAGGGCTCTGGAAACACCATATATTTT. It translates to CASRPGQGSGNTIYF.

V gene TRBV4-1 combines with J gene TRBJ2-5, with unresolved D. CDR3 length: 16 amino acids. The V and J ends lost 1 base and 3 bases respectively, with 15 bases between them. Germline V gives CDR1 MGHRA, CDR2 YSYEKL. The CDR3 is CASSQGLGGRKETQYF. As DNA, the CDR3 is TGCGCCAGCAGCCAAGGATTAGGCGGCAGAAAAGAGACCCAGTACTTC.

V and J are TRBV4-1 and TRBJ2-1; D may be TRBD2 (7 bases). The CDR3 runs 16 residues. V lost 5 bases and J lost 3, with 17 bases in between. From germline, CDR1 is MGHRA and CDR2 YSYEKL. The CDR3 coding sequence is TGCGCCAGCAGCAACGGGGGGCTTAACTACTACAATGAGCAGTTCTTC. It is translated as CASSNGGLNYYNEQFF.

The chain combines TRBV6-1 with TRBJ1-1, with unresolved D. Per germline, CDR1 MNHNS and CDR2 SASEGT. This CDR3 is built from 10 residues. V was cut by 3 bases and J by 7 bases, with 3 bases left in between. DNA of the CDR3: TGTGCCAGCAGTGATAATGAAGCTTTCTTT. Translating gives CASSDNEAFF.